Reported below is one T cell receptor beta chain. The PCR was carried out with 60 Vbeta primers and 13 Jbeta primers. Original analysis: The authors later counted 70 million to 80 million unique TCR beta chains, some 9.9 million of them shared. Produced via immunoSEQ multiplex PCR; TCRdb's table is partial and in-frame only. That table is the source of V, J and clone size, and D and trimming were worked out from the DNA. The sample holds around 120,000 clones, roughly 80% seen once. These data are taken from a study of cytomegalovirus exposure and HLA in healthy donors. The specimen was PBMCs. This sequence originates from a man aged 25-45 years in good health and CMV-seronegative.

Here the CDR3 DNA reads TGCGCCAGCAGTTCGCTTAGCGGGGTCGCGAATACGCAGTATTTT. Protein product: CASSSLSGVANTQYF. The chain employs TRBV5-1 and TRBJ2-3; 8 nucleotides align to TRBD2. V was pared by 5 bases and J by 7 bases, with 12 bases of the junction left unmatched. Germline CDR1 reads SGHRS; CDR2 reads YFSETQ. This CDR3 has 15 residues.